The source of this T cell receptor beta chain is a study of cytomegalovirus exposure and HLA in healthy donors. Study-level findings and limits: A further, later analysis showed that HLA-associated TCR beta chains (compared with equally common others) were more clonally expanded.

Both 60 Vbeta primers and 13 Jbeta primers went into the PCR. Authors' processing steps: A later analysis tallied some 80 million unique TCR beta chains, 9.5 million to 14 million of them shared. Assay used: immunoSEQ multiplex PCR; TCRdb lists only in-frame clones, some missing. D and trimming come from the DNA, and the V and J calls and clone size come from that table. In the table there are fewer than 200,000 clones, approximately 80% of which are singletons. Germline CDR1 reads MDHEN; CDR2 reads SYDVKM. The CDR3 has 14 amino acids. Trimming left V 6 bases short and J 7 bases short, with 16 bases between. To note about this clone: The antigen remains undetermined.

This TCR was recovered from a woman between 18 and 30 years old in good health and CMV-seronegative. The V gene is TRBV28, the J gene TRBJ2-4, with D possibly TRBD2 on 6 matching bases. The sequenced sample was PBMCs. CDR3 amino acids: CASRTTTSRNIQYF. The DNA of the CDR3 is TGTGCCAGCAGAACCACGACTAGTCGGAACATTCAGTACTTC.